The T cell receptor (beta chain) under discussion was sequenced for a study of identical twins. Study-wide results and limits: Invariant populations such as MAIT and iNKT cells could partly muddle zero-insertion analyses. Fewer insertions were carried by abundant cord blood beta clonotypes, but none was seen in memory repertoires.

TCRdb re-called the 5' RACE reads through MiXCR, storing one row per CDR3 protein. This repertoire shows 1.5 million to 2 million distinct CDR3 sequences, roughly a third found once; its top ten account for 0.27%. In the case of this clonotype: The antigen is not known.

The germline gives CDR1 SGHVS, CDR2 FQNEAQ. V was clipped by 5 bases and J by 10 bases, with 20 bases between them. This CDR3 is built from 14 residues. The chain carries TRBV7-8 and TRBJ2-5, with D unclear. Sequencing used cord blood. The TCR sequence derives from a newborn girl in good health. The CDR3 DNA sequence: TGTGCCAGCAGCGTGCCTTTTGACCGGGCCCTCCAGTACTTC. Encoded protein: CASSVPFDRALQYF.